This T cell receptor beta chain was sequenced during a study of cytomegalovirus exposure and HLA in healthy donors. Sequencing was performed with immunoSEQ multiplex PCR; in TCRdb, only in-frame clones are kept and a portion is missing. The repertoire includes 150,000 to 200,000 clones, 87% of them detected once, and roughly 1.4% sits in the top ten. Germline V gives CDR1 MNHNY, CDR2 SVGAGI (reference sequence). The V gene lost 4 bases and the J gene lost 10 bases, with 17 bases spanning the gap. The CDR3 is 14 amino acids. The J gene is TRBJ2-1, the V gene TRBV6-6, with D perhaps matching TRBD1 (5 bases). The source of this sequence is a woman aged 25 to 39 in good health and CMV-seronegative. Sequenced material: PBMCs. The CDR3 reads CASSSLPTVWEQFF. The CDR3 DNA reads TGTGCCAGCAGTTCCTTACCGACAGTATGGGAGCAGTTCTTC.